A single TCR beta chain is shown here with its context. The data were taken from a study of T cells in Graves' hyperthyroidism and ophthalmopathy. There were TCR beta CDR3 regions amplified from RNA transcripts. The TCR CDR3 was amplified in a first-round RT-PCR using the HTBI primer set. TCRdb ran MiXCR on the multiplex PCR reads and lists one entry per CDR3 protein. The profile covers roughly 560,000 distinct CDR3 sequences, with about 15% appearing a single time and about 4% taken by the ten largest. The sample taken for sequencing was blood. The TCR comes from a woman aged 40-49 years with Graves' ophthalmopathy.

CDR3 residues: CASSYLRQTQYF. The DNA of the CDR3 is TGTGCCAGCAGTTACCTCCGACAGACCCAGTACTTC. The rearrangement uses TRBV6-2 or TRBV6-3 and TRBJ2-5; unclear D gene. The CDR3 spans 12 residues. Germline V CDR1 and CDR2: MNHEY, SVGEGT. V lost 2 bases and J lost 6, with 7 bases in between.